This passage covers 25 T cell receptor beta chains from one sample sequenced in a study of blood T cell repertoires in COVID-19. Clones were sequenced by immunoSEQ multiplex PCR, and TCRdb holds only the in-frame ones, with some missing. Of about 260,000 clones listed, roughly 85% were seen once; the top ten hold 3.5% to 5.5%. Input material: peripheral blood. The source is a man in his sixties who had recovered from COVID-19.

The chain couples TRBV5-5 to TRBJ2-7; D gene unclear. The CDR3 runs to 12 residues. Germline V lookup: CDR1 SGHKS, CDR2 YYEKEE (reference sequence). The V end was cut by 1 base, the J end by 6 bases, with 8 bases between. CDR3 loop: CASSLSSGEQYF. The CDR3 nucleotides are TGTGCCAGCAGCTTGTCATCGGGCGAGCAGTACTTC.

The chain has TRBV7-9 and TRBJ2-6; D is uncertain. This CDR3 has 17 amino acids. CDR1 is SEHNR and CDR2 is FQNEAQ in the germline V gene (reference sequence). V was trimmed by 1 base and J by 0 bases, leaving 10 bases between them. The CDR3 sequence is CASSLGGLGSGANVLTF. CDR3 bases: TGTGCCAGCAGCTTAGGAGGCCTGGGCTCTGGGGCCAACGTCCTGACTTTC.

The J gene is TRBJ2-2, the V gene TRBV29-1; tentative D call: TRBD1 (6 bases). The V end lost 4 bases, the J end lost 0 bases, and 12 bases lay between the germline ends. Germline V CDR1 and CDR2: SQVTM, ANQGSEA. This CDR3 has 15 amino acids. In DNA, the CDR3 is TGCAGCGTTGGCCGGACAGAAGCGAACACCGGGGAGCTGTTTTTT. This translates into CSVGRTEANTGELFF.

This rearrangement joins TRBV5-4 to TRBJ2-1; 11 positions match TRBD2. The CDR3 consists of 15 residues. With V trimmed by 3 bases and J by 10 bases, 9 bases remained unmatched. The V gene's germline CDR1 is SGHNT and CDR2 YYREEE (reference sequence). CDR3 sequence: CASSWASGRSGEQFF. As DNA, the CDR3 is TGTGCCAGCAGCTGGGCTAGCGGGAGGTCTGGGGAGCAGTTCTTC.

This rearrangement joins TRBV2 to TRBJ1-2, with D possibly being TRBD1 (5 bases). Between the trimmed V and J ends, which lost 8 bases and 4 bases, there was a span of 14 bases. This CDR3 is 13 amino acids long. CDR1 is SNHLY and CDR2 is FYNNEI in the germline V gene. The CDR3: CASWEGTPYGYTF. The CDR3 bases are TGTGCCAGCTGGGAAGGGACTCCCTATGGCTACACCTTC.

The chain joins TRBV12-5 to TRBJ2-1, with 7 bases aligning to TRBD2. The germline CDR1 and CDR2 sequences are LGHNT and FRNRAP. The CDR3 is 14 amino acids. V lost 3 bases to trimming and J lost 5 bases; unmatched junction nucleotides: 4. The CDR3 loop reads CASGLWGGNNEQFF. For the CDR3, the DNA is TGTGCTAGTGGTTTATGGGGAGGGAACAATGAGCAGTTCTTC.

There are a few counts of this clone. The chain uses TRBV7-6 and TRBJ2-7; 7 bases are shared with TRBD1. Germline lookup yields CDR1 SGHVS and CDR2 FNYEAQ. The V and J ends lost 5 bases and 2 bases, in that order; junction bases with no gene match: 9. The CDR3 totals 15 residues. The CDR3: CASSVGQSFTYEQYF. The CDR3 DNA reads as TGTGCCAGCAGCGTGGGACAGTCCTTCACCTACGAGCAGTACTTC.

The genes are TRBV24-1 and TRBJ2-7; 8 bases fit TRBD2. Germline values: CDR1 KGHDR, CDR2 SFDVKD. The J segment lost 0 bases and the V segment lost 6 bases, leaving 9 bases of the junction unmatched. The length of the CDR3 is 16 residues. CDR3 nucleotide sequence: TGTGCCACCAGTCCGGGGGGGACATCCCACTCCTACGAGCAGTACTTC. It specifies CATSPGGTSHSYEQYF.

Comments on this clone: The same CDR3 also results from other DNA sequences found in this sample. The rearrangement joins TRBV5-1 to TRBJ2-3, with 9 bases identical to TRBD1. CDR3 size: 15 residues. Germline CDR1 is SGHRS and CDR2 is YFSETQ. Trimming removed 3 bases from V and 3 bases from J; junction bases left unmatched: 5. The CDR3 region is CASSSGQGGTDTQYF. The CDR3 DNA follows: TGCGCCAGCAGCTCGGGACAGGGAGGGACAGATACGCAGTATTTT.

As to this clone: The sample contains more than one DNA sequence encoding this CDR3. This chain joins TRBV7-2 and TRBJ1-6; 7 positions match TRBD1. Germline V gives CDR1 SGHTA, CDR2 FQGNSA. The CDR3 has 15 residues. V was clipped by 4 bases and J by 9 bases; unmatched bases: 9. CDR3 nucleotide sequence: TGTGCCAGCAGCTCACAACAGGGGATTGGTTCACCCCTCCACTTT. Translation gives CASSSQQGIGSPLHF.

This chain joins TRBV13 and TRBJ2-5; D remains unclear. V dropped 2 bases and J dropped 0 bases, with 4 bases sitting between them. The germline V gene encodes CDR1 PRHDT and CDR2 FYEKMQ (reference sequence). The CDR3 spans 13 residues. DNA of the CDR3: TGTGCCAGCAGCTTACCAAACCAAGAGACCCAGTACTTC. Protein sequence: CASSLPNQETQYF.

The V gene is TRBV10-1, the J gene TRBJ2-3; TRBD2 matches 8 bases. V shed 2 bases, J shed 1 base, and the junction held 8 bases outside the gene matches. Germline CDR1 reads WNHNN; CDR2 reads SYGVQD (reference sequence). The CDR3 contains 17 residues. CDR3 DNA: TGCGCCAGCAGTGAGACTATTAGCGGGACCGGCACAGATACGCAGTATTTT. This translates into CASSETISGTGTDTQYF.

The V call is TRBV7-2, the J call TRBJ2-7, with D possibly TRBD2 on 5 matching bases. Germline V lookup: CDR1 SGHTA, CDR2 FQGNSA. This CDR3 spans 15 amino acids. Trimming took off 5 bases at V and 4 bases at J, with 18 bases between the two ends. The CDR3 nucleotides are TGTGCCAGCAGCGTAGAGCACGTCGGAGGATACGAGCAGTACTTC. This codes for CASSVEHVGGYEQYF. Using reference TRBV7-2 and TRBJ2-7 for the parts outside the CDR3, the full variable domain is GAGVSQSPSNKVTEKGKDVELRCDPISGHTALYWYRQSLGQGLEFLIYFQGNSAPDKSGLPSDRFSAERTGGSVSTLTIQRTQQEDSAVYLCASSVEHVGGYEQYFGPGTRLTVT.

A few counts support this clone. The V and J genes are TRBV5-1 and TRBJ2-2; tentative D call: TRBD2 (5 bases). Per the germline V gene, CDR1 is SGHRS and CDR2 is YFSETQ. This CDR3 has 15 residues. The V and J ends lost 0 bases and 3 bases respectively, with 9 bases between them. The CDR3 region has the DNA TGCGCCAGCAGCTTGGCGGGATGGGACACCGGGGAGCTGTTTTTT. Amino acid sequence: CASSLAGWDTGELFF.

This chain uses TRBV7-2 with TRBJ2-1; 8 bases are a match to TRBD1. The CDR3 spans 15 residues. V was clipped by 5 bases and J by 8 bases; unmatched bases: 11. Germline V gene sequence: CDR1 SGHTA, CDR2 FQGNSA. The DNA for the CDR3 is TGTGCCAGCAGCCCACAGACAGGGGATTCGGATGAGCAGTTCTTC. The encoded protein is CASSPQTGDSDEQFF.

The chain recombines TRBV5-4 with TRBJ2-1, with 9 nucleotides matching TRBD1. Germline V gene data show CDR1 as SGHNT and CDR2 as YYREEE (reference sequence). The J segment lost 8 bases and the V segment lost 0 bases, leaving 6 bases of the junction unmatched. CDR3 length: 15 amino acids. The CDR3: CASSLDRGRRDEQFF. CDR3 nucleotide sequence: TGTGCCAGCAGCTTGGACAGGGGGCGACGCGATGAGCAGTTCTTC.

The CDR3 is CASSYSEGLPQHF. CDR3 in DNA: TGTGCCAGCAGTTACTCCGAGGGCCTCCCCCAGCATTTT. J is TRBJ1-5 and V is TRBV6-2 or TRBV6-3; D uncertain. CDR1 is MNHEY, CDR2 SVGEGT, per germline. V was cut by 0 bases and J by 10 bases, with 10 bases left in between. CDR3 length: 13 amino acids.

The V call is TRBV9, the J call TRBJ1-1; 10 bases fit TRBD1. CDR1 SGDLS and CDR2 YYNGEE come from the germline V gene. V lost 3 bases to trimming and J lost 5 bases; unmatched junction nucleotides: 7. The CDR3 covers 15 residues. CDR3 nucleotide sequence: TGTGCCAGCAGCGGGCGACAGGGGGCGGGGACTGAAGCTTTCTTT. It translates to CASSGRQGAGTEAFF.

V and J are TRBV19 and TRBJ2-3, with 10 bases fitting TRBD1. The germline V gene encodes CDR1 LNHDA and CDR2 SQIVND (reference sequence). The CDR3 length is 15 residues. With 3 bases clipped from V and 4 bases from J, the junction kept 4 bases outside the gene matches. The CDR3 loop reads CASSMSGTGADTQYF. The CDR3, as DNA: TGTGCCAGTAGTATGTCCGGGACAGGGGCAGATACGCAGTATTTT.

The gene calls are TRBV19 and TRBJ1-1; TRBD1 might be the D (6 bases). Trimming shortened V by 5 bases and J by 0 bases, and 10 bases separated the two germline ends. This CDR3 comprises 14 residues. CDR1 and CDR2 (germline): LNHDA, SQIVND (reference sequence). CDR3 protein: CASSDGQLNTEAFF. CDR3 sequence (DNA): TGTGCCAGTAGTGACGGACAGCTGAACACTGAAGCTTTCTTT.

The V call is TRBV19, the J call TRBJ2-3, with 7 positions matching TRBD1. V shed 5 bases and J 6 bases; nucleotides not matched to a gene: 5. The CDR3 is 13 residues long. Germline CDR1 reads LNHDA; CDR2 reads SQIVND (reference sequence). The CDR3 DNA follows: TGTGCCAGTAGTTCACAGGGGTGGGATACGCAGTATTTT. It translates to CASSSQGWDTQYF.

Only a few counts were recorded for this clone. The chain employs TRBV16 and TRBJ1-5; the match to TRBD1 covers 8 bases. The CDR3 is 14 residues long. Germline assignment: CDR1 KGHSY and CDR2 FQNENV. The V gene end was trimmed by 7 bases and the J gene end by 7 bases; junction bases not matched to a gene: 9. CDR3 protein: CASTLGQGGQPQHF. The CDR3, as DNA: TGTGCCAGCACCCTAGGACAGGGCGGCCAGCCCCAGCATTTT.

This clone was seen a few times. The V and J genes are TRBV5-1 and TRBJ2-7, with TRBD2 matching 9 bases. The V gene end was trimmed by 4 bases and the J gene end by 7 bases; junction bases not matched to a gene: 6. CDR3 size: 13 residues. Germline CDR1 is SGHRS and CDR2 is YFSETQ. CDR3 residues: CASSGPLAGEQYF. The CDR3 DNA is TGCGCCAGCAGCGGGCCACTAGCGGGTGAGCAGTACTTC.

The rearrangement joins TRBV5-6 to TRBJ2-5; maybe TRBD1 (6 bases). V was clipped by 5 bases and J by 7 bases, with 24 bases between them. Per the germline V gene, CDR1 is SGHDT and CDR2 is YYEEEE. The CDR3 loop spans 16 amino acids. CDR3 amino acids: CASRRGQWDQDGTQYF. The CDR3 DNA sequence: TGTGCCAGCAGACGAGGACAGTGGGATCAAGATGGGACCCAGTACTTC.

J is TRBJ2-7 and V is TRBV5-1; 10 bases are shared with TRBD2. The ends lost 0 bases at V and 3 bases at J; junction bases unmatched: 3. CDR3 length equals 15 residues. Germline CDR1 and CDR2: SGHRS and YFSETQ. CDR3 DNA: TGCGCCAGCAGCTTGGTGGCTAGCGGGGGCTACGAGCAGTACTTC. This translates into CASSLVASGGYEQYF.